This passage covers 5 T cell receptor beta chains from one sample sequenced in a study of blood T cell repertoires in COVID-19. Assay: immunoSEQ multiplex PCR; the TCRdb copy retains only in-frame clones and omits some. This table holds about 240,000 clones, 86% found once. Sample: peripheral blood. These receptors were obtained from an elderly man with acute or convalescent COVID-19.

The chain links TRBV6-1 to TRBJ2-5; 10 nucleotides line up with TRBD1. Losses at the gene ends were 4 bases for V and 5 bases for J; bases not matched to a gene: 10. Germline V gene lookup returns CDR1 MNHNS and CDR2 SASEGT. This CDR3 has 16 amino acids. The CDR3 region has the DNA TGTGCCAGCAGTGGCTGGACAGGGGGGTTTGTTGAGACCCAGTACTTC. Translating gives CASSGWTGGFVETQYF.

CDR3 sequence (DNA): TGTGCCAGCAGCCAGGCGGGATACGAGACCCAGTACTTC. Its translation: CASSQAGYETQYF. V is TRBV3-1 (or the pseudogene TRBV3-2) and J is TRBJ2-5; perhaps TRBD2 as D (6 bases). The germline V gene has CDR1 LGHDT and CDR2 YNNKEL (reference sequence). The V gene lost 3 bases and the J gene lost 5 bases, with 10 bases spanning the gap. The length of the CDR3 is 13 residues.

The V call is TRBV6-6, the J call TRBJ1-2; tentative D call: TRBD1 (5 bases). With 1 base removed from V and 8 bases from J, the gap between germline ends came to 17 bases. This CDR3 spans 15 amino acids. CDR1 is MNHNY, CDR2 SVGAGI, per germline (reference sequence). CDR3 sequence (DNA): TGTGCCAGCAGTTACTTGCCCGGGACTCAAAACGGCTACACCTTC. Translation gives CASSYLPGTQNGYTF.

Details on this clone: The sample contains more than one DNA sequence encoding this CDR3. The chain's CDR3 is CASSLAGYEQYF. The CDR3 DNA reads TGTGCCAGCAGTTTAGCAGGGTACGAGCAGTACTTC. The V call is TRBV28, the J call TRBJ2-7; D perhaps matches TRBD1 (5 bases). V was pared by 2 bases and J by 4 bases, with 6 bases between. Looked up from germline, CDR1 is MDHEN and CDR2 is SYDVKM. The CDR3 is made up of 12 amino acids.

The chain employs TRBV6-5 and TRBJ1-6; the D is unclear. The CDR3 has 15 residues. V dropped 5 bases and J dropped 0 bases, with 8 bases sitting between them. Germline V gene sequence: CDR1 MNHEY, CDR2 SVGAGI. The CDR3 here is CASSPGDSYNSPLHF. DNA of the CDR3: TGTGCCAGCAGTCCCGGAGACTCCTATAATTCACCCCTCCACTTT.